The clone carrying this T cell receptor beta chain was picked up many times. Its antigen is as yet unknown. The data stem from a study of Graves' ophthalmopathy and Graves' hyperthyroidism. Across the study: Upon initial diagnosis and before any treatment, peripheral blood was collected.

All donors with ophthalmopathy were recorded as having moderate-to-severe activity, CAS ≥3, NOSPECS ≥4 and a duration under 3 months. Other autoimmune diseases, uncontrolled infections, pregnancy or lactation ruled patients out of participation. Scientists amplified the TCR beta CDR3 regions from RNA transcripts. HTBI primers served in a first-round RT-PCR, which a second-round multiplex PCR followed. Via MiXCR, TCRdb re-called the multiplex PCR reads, giving one row per CDR3 protein. The sample records about half a million distinct CDR3 sequences, under 15% being singletons. Study-level results: Most clonotypes expanded in thyroid above 0.001 frequency were present in blood too.

The length of the CDR3 is 14 residues. Germline CDR1 is SEHNR and CDR2 is FQNEAQ (reference sequence). V lost 4 bases to trimming and J lost 2 bases; unmatched junction nucleotides: 4. This chain links TRBV7-9 with TRBJ2-7, with 8 bases lining up with TRBD2. This receptor was taken from a woman aged 30 to 39 with Graves' ophthalmopathy. Sequences were obtained from blood. The CDR3 sequence: CASSSSGPPYEQYF. The CDR3 DNA reads as TGTGCCAGCAGCTCTAGCGGGCCCCCCTACGAGCAGTACTTC.